This T cell receptor (beta chain) was identified in a study of blood T cell repertoires in COVID-19. Study details: The United States, Italy and Spain supplied acute and convalescent COVID-19 samples. From T cells, B-cell-depleted T cells, or PBMCs came the material, which was cDNA or gDNA.

In the original processing: Scientists estimated how many nucleated cells there were by amplifying reference gene primers. This table comes from immunoSEQ multiplex PCR, and its TCRdb copy is limited to in-frame clones, with some not included. Clone size and the V and J calls come from that table; the DNA yielded D and trimming. The table has some 13,000 clones, about 73% seen once; the top ten hold approximately 34%. V shed 2 bases, J shed 2 bases, and the junction held 4 bases outside the gene matches. Germline loops: CDR1 SGHNT, CDR2 YYREEE (reference sequence). The length of the CDR3 is 15 residues.

What was sequenced was peripheral blood. The rearrangement links TRBV5-4 to TRBJ2-1; the match to TRBD1 covers 7 bases. The clonotype comes from a human donor in a cohort sampled during active COVID-19. The CDR3 loop reads CASSFSGGAYNEQFF. DNA for the CDR3: TGTGCCAGCAGCTTTTCAGGGGGAGCCTACAATGAGCAGTTCTTC.